The 27 T cell receptor beta chains below were found in one sample sequenced in a study of shared clonotypes between healthy human individuals. Clones were read by immunoSEQ multiplex PCR, and TCRdb kept only the in-frame ones, dropping some. The sample includes approximately 1,500,000 clones, more than 95% seen only once; the top ten take approximately 1.1%. The specimen was naive CD4+ T cells sorted from blood. As for subset: CD45RA+ positively selected. The origin of the receptors is a man in his thirties or forties in good health.

V gene TRBV6-1 combines with J gene TRBJ2-2, with D perhaps matching TRBD1 or TRBD2 (6 bases each). Deletions cut 2 bases from V and 7 bases from J, with 20 bases between. CDR1 is MNHNS and CDR2 is SASEGT in the germline V gene. The CDR3 extends over 17 amino acids. CDR3 DNA: TGTGCCAGCAGTGAACTAGGAGGGACACCTGTGGGCGGGGAGCTGTTTTTT. It translates to CASSELGGTPVGGELFF.

The chain couples TRBV28 to TRBJ2-2; 8 positions match TRBD2. CDR1 MDHEN and CDR2 SYDVKM come from the germline V gene. There are 16 residues in the CDR3. The J segment lost 7 bases and the V segment lost 6 bases, leaving 13 bases of the junction unmatched. As DNA, the CDR3 is TGTGCCAGCAGCGTCCTTAGGGGACTAGAGTTCGGGGAGCTGTTTTTT. Translation: CASSVLRGLEFGELFF.

The V gene is TRBV7-6, the J gene TRBJ2-1; unclear D gene. The CDR3 extends over 15 amino acids. Trimming pared 2 bases from V and 5 bases from J, leaving 13 bases between. Germline V gives CDR1 SGHVS, CDR2 FNYEAQ. The CDR3 DNA reads TGTGCCAGCAGCTTACTTCCGGATCCTAACAATGAGCAGTTCTTC. Its protein product is CASSLLPDPNNEQFF.

This clone was counted once. Other DNA sequences from this sample encode an identical CDR3 as well. This chain's CDR3 is CSVLGGSYNEQFF. CDR3 in DNA: TGCAGCGTTCTCGGGGGCTCCTACAATGAGCAGTTCTTC. This sequence joins TRBV29-1 and TRBJ2-1, with a tentative D call TRBD2 (6 bases). Germline CDR1 SQVTM, CDR2 ANQGSEA. Trimming took 5 bases from V and 0 from J, leaving 8 bases between them. This CDR3 has 13 amino acids.

The chain combines TRBV19 with TRBJ2-1, with TRBD2 matching 7 bases. CDR1 LNHDA and CDR2 SQIVND come from the germline V gene (reference sequence). The CDR3 consists of 15 residues. J was trimmed by 7 bases and V by 6 bases; bases with no gene match: 12. CDR3 sequence: CASRLTSLGENEQFF. Written as DNA, the CDR3 is TGTGCCAGTAGGTTGACTAGCCTGGGCGAGAATGAGCAGTTCTTC.

CDR3 loop: CATTTGRASRSKRFF. Written as DNA, the CDR3 is TGTGCCACCACCACCGGGAGGGCCTCTCGTAGCAAGCGGTTCTTC. The J gene is TRBJ2-1, the V gene TRBV28; 8 bases agree with TRBD2. Unmatched junction bases numbered 23, after V lost 10 bases and J lost 15 bases. This CDR3 has 15 amino acids. Germline V gene sequence: CDR1 MDHEN, CDR2 SYDVKM.

This clone was recorded only once. J is TRBJ1-2 and V is TRBV6-5, with 8 bases aligning to TRBD1. With 2 bases clipped from V and 7 bases from J, the junction kept 9 bases outside the gene matches. Germline CDR1 reads MNHEY; CDR2 reads SVGAGI. The CDR3 extends over 15 amino acids. The CDR3 region has the DNA TGTGCCAGCAGTTACGCCTCAGGACAGGGTGGTGGCTACACCTTC. This encodes CASSYASGQGGGYTF.

The chain has TRBV6-1 and TRBJ2-7; either TRBD1 or TRBD2 may supply D (5 bases each). The germline CDR1 and CDR2 sequences are MNHNS and SASEGT. CDR3 length: 16 amino acids. Deletions cut 0 bases from V and 3 bases from J, with 15 bases between. The CDR3 DNA is TGTGCCAGCAGTGAAGCTGCAGGGACCACTTACTACGAGCAGTACTTC. Its protein product is CASSEAAGTTYYEQYF.

The V and J genes are TRBV5-6 and TRBJ1-1, with no clear D. With 0 bases removed from V and 1 base from J, the gap between germline ends came to 10 bases. Germline-derived CDR1 and CDR2 are SGHDT and YYEEEE. CDR3 length: 15 amino acids. In DNA form, the CDR3 reads TGTGCCAGCAGCTTGGGACACCGAAGGAACACTGAAGCTTTCTTT. Its protein product is CASSLGHRRNTEAFF.

The chain has TRBV6-1 and TRBJ1-1, with no clear D. The CDR3 consists of 13 residues. V gave up 8 bases and J gave up 2 bases, with 12 bases separating them. Germline lookup yields CDR1 MNHNS and CDR2 SASEGT. CDR3 residues: CASEYGVNTEAFF. The CDR3 DNA reads as TGTGCCAGCGAGTACGGGGTTAACACTGAAGCTTTCTTT.

A word on this clone: At one boundary the junction diverges from the germline segment, which might be a read error. The V gene is TRBV19, the J gene TRBJ2-7, with 7 bases lining up with TRBD1. CDR3 length: 15 residues. From germline, CDR1 is LNHDA and CDR2 SQIVND (reference sequence). The CDR3 DNA reads as TGTGCCAGTAGTATAGAACCGGGACAGTTCTACGAGCAGTGCTTC. Its translation: CASSIEPGQFYEQCF.

This chain uses TRBV5-1 with TRBJ2-1, with D possibly being TRBD1 (5 bases). V shed 4 bases and J shed 8 bases, with 19 bases lying between them. The CDR3 extends over 15 amino acids. Germline V CDR1 and CDR2: SGHRS, YFSETQ. In DNA form, the CDR3 reads TGCGCCAGCAGCCGGCCAAGCCAGGGTAACGATGAGCAGTTCTTC. Residues: CASSRPSQGNDEQFF.

The J gene is TRBJ2-7, the V gene TRBV9, with 8 bases aligning to TRBD1. Germline lookup yields CDR1 SGDLS and CDR2 YYNGEE. V trimming: 0 bases; J trimming: 3 bases; junction bases outside the gene matches: 8. The CDR3 is 16 amino acids. The CDR3 is CASSVAPQGADYEQYF. The CDR3 DNA reads TGTGCCAGCAGCGTAGCCCCGCAGGGGGCTGACTACGAGCAGTACTTC.

The V and J genes are TRBV2 and TRBJ2-2, with D tentatively TRBD2 (6 bases). This CDR3 has 16 residues. The germline V gene has CDR1 SNHLY and CDR2 FYNNEI. V was clipped by 4 bases and J by 5 bases, with 17 bases between them. The CDR3 nucleotides read TGTGCCAGCAGTGCCGAGGAGGGGCGTAGGACCGGGGAGCTGTTTTTT. It yields the protein CASSAEEGRRTGELFF.

This chain joins TRBV5-1 and TRBJ2-3, with D maybe TRBD1 (5 bases). Germline values: CDR1 SGHRS, CDR2 YFSETQ. There are 16 residues in the CDR3. V was trimmed by 2 bases and J by 2 bases, leaving 15 bases between them. CDR3 protein: CASSFGDSVSTDTQYF. The DNA for the CDR3 is TGCGCCAGCAGCTTCGGAGACAGCGTTTCCACAGATACGCAGTATTTT.

This chain links TRBV28 with TRBJ2-2; D gene unclear. This CDR3 has 16 residues. The germline gives CDR1 MDHEN, CDR2 SYDVKM. V lost 3 bases and J lost 4, with 15 bases in between. In nucleotides, the CDR3 is TGTGCCAGCAGTTTCATGGGCCAACCGGGCACCGGGGAGCTGTTTTTT. It translates to CASSFMGQPGTGELFF.

The chain links TRBV5-5 to TRBJ2-7; D remains unclear. Germline CDR1 is SGHKS and CDR2 is YYEKEE (reference sequence). Trimming stripped 3 bases from V and 2 bases from J, with 12 bases between. The CDR3 consists of 14 residues. CDR3: CASSSRMSTYEQYF. In DNA form, the CDR3 reads TGTGCCAGCAGCTCCAGAATGTCAACCTACGAGCAGTACTTC.

Points on this clone: The sample contains more than one DNA sequence encoding this CDR3. This rearrangement joins TRBV7-2 to TRBJ1-2; weak D call: TRBD1 (5 bases). Trimming took 1 base from V and 2 from J, leaving 8 bases between them. Per the germline V gene, CDR1 is SGHTA and CDR2 is FQGNSA. The CDR3 loop spans 14 amino acids. The CDR3: CASSLGPGNYGYTF. The CDR3 DNA sequence: TGTGCCAGCAGCTTAGGGCCAGGGAACTATGGCTACACCTTC. The full variable domain, rest sourced from reference TRBV7-2 and TRBJ1-2, is GAGVSQSPSNKVTEKGKDVELRCDPISGHTALYWYRQSLGQGLEFLIYFQGNSAPDKSGLPSDRFSAERTGGSVSTLTIQRTQQEDSAVYLCASSLGPGNYGYTFGSGTRLTVV.

V and J are TRBV28 and TRBJ1-2; no reliable D call. The CDR3 is 13 residues long. Deletions cut 2 bases from V and 10 bases from J, with 14 bases between. Germline V gene sequence: CDR1 MDHEN, CDR2 SYDVKM. The CDR3 sequence: CASSLIGLVDYTF. The CDR3 nucleotides read TGTGCCAGCAGTTTAATAGGATTGGTAGACTACACCTTC.

The V and J genes are TRBV18 and TRBJ2-3, with 10 bases aligning to TRBD2. V shed 2 bases and J 2 bases; nucleotides not matched to a gene: 4. The CDR3 has 16 amino acids. Germline V gene data show CDR1 as KGHSH and CDR2 as LQKENI. The CDR3 bases are TGTGCCAGCTCACCAGTAGCGGGAGGAAACACAGATACGCAGTATTTT. As protein: CASSPVAGGNTDTQYF.

V usage is TRBV5-4 and J usage is TRBJ1-2; no firm D call. The CDR3 runs 14 residues. Trimming took 4 bases from V and 8 from J, leaving 18 bases between them. Looked up from germline, CDR1 is SGHNT and CDR2 is YYREEE (reference sequence). CDR3 sequence: CASSGTGLLRGYTF. DNA for the CDR3: TGTGCCAGCAGCGGCACCGGGCTCCTAAGGGGCTACACCTTC.

The chain carries TRBV13 and TRBJ2-7, with D hard to call. The germline V and J ends were trimmed by 5 bases and 3 bases, with 14 bases remaining between them. Germline values: CDR1 PRHDT, CDR2 FYEKMQ (reference sequence). The CDR3 has 14 amino acids. CDR3 region: CASSLQRTLYEQYF. The CDR3 DNA reads TGTGCCAGCAGCCTTCAGAGAACCCTCTACGAGCAGTACTTC.

The rearrangement uses TRBV5-1 and TRBJ2-7; 7 bases are a match to TRBD1. Per the germline V gene, CDR1 is SGHRS and CDR2 is YFSETQ. With V trimmed by 3 bases and J by 7 bases, 13 bases remained unmatched. The CDR3 is 15 amino acids. CDR3 region: CASSSGRQGVSEQYF. CDR3 DNA sequence: TGCGCCAGCAGCTCGGGAAGACAGGGAGTATCGGAGCAGTACTTC.

The rearrangement links TRBV12-5 to TRBJ1-1; D not resolved. The CDR3 covers 16 residues. In germline, CDR1 is LGHNT, CDR2 FRNRAP. The V end lost 4 bases, the J end lost 3 bases, and 18 bases lay between the germline ends. The DNA of the CDR3 is TGTGCTAGTGGTTCACGGAGAGGCGAAGGGTACACTGAAGCTTTCTTT. It encodes CASGSRRGEGYTEAFF.

This rearrangement joins TRBV11-3 to TRBJ2-3; D is ambiguous. This CDR3 has 13 residues. In germline, CDR1 is SGHNT, CDR2 YENEEA. V gave up 0 bases and J gave up 6 bases, with 7 bases separating them. The CDR3 region has the DNA TGTGCCAGCAGCTTAGACCGCTTGGATACGCAGTATTTT. It translates to CASSLDRLDTQYF. The whole variable domain, remainder taken from reference TRBV11-3 and TRBJ2-3, is EAGVVQSPRYKIIEKKQPVAFWCNPISGHNTLYWYLQNLGQGPELLIRYENEEAVDDSQLPKDRFSAERLKGVDSTLKIQPAELGDSAVYLCASSLDRLDTQYFGPGTRLTVL.

V gene TRBV7-9 combines with J gene TRBJ2-7; D possibly corresponds to TRBD1 (5 bases). V was cut by 5 bases and J by 2 bases, with 13 bases left in between. Germline V gives CDR1 SEHNR, CDR2 FQNEAQ (reference sequence). The CDR3 is made up of 14 amino acids. CDR3 loop: CASSHFTGTYEQYF. For the CDR3, the DNA is TGTGCCAGCAGCCACTTCACAGGCACCTACGAGCAGTACTTC.

In this sample, this clone turned up once. The rearrangement joins TRBV29-1 to TRBJ2-2; the D gene is possibly TRBD1 (9 bases). The CDR3 sequence is 16 residues long. Germline V gene data show CDR1 as SQVTM and CDR2 as ANQGSEA. The V end was cut by 7 bases, the J end by 4 bases, with 22 bases between. CDR3 amino acids: CSAGGTGSRGTGELFF. In DNA form, the CDR3 reads TGCAGCGCGGGAGGGACAGGGTCAAGAGGCACCGGGGAGCTGTTTTTT.